This TCR beta chain was obtained from a study of neurological immune-mediated disorders. Study outcomes and limitations: The greatest degree of TCR clonal expansion was observed in HTLV-1-associated myelopathy, with the lowest in multiple sclerosis, below that of healthy controls.

There are many counts of this clonotype. Its antigen is still unknown. Source material was 2 million unsorted PBMCs, stored at -80 °C in RNAlater. The authors made cDNA by 5'RACE with 10-nucleotide random UMIs. TCRdb used MiXCR to reprocess the 5' RACE reads, holding one entry per CDR3 protein. The repertoire holds roughly 88,000 distinct CDR3 sequences, 3% to 4.5% seen once, with around 3.2% in the top ten. Unmatched junction bases numbered 4, after V lost 1 base and J lost 3 bases. CDR1 is SGHRS and CDR2 is YFSETQ in the germline V gene. The CDR3 contains 14 residues. Source material: PBMCs. The chain links TRBV5-1 to TRBJ2-7; 7 bases are shared with TRBD2. The receptor was derived from a woman in her 50s with multiple sclerosis. CDR3 region: CASSLRSSGYEQYF. The CDR3 nucleotides read TGCGCCAGCAGCTTGCGATCTAGCGGCTACGAGCAGTACTTC.